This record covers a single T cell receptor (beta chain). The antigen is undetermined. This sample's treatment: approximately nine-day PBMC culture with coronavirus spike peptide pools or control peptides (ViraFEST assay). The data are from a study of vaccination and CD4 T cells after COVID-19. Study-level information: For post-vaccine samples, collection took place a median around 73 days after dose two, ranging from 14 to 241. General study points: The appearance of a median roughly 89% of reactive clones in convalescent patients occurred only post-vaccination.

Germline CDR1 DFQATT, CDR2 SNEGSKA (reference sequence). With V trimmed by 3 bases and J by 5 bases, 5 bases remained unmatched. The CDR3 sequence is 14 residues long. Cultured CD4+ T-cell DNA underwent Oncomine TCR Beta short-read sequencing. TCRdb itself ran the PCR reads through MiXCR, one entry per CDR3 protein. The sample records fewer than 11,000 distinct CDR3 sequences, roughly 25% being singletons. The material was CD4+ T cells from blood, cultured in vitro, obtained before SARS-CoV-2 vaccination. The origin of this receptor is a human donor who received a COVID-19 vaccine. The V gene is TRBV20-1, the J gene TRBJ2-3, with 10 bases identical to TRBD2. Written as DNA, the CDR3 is TGCAGTGCTAGGAAAGCGGGGGGGCGAGATACGCAGTATTTT. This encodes CSARKAGGRDTQYF.